This T cell receptor (beta chain) was documented in a study of T cell repertoires in aging, cancer and after chemotherapy. In the study overall: The full dataset contained several million TCR reads.

General study results and limits: Rebound thymic output was suggested by rising median generation probability during chemotherapy in each cancer cohort.

A mixed TRB-A/B primer pool amplified rearranged TRB by multiplex touch-down PCR. TCRdb recomputed calls from the multiplex PCR reads with MiXCR, one row per CDR3 protein. The sample has around 13,000 distinct CDR3 sequences; around 30% are singletons. As concerns this clonotype: Antigen unknown.

With V trimmed by 0 bases and J by 2 bases, 13 bases remained unmatched. The germline gives CDR1 DFQATT, CDR2 SNEGSKA (reference sequence). This CDR3 is built from 19 residues. Amplification of TCR beta used genomic DNA extracted from peripheral blood. J is TRBJ2-3 and V is TRBV20-1; 11 bases are a match to TRBD2. Sequenced: blood. The sequence came from a human donor with a blood cancer. In DNA, the CDR3 is TGCAGTGCTAGAGATCTCGCAGGACTAGCGGGCGTATCCACAGATACGCAGTATTTT. This codes for CSARDLAGLAGVSTDTQYF.